The 2 T cell receptor beta chains given below trace back to one sample, sequenced in a study of Ad26.COV2.S vaccination and SARS-CoV-2 variants. Measured with immunoSEQ multiplex PCR; TCRdb has only the in-frame clones, and not every one. The repertoire holds about half a million clones, with about 88% as singletons. Treatment denoted: roughly 19 received Ad26.COV2.S at low or high dose, single or two shots; 5 received placebo; per-sample allocation not given. Sampling happened 63 days after the first vaccine or placebo injection. Sequenced material: peripheral blood, taken in a trial of Ad26.COV2.S vaccine versus placebo. The receptors shown here come from a person aged 18-65 years who received the Ad26.COV2.S COVID-19 vaccine or a placebo.

The chain joins TRBV5-4 to TRBJ2-7, with D tentatively TRBD1 (5 bases). Germline assignment: CDR1 SGHNT and CDR2 YYREEE (reference sequence). This CDR3 comprises 13 residues. Trimming shortened V by 4 bases and J by 1 base, and 9 bases separated the two germline ends. Written as DNA, the CDR3 is TGTGCCAGCAGCAGTCAGGGTTCCTACGAGCAGTACTTC. Amino acids: CASSSQGSYEQYF.

The chain joins TRBV7-2 to TRBJ2-1, with TRBD2 matching 10 bases. Per germline, CDR1 SGHTA and CDR2 FQGNSA. The CDR3 length is 16 residues. Germline trimming cut 6 bases from V and 2 bases from J; bases unmatched to any gene: 7. In DNA, the CDR3 is TGTGCCAGCAGACTCCGCGGACTAGCGGCCTACAATGAGCAGTTCTTC. Its protein is CASRLRGLAAYNEQFF.